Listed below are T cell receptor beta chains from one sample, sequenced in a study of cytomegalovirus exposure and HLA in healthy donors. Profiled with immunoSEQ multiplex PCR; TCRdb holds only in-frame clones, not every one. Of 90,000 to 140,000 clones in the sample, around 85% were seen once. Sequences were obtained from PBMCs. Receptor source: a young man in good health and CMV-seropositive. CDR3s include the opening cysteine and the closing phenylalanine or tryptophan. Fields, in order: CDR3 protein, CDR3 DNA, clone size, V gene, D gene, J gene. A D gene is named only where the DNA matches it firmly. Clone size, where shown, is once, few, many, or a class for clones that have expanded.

CDR3aa: CASSLVGTSGGSTDTQYF
CDR3nt: TGCGCCAGCAGCTTGGTGGGGACTAGCGGGGGGAGCACAGATACGCAGTATTTT
abundance: NA
v_gene: TRBV5-1
d_gene: TRBD2
j_gene: TRBJ2-3

CDR3aa: CASSQDRPSGGPNEKLFF
CDR3nt: TGCGCCAGCAGCCAAGATCGCCCTAGTGGAGGGCCTAATGAAAAACTGTTTTTT
abundance: NA
v_gene: TRBV4-3
d_gene: NA
j_gene: TRBJ1-4

CDR3aa: CASRPAGGRGADTQYF
CDR3nt: TGTGCAAGTCGCCCCGCGGGGGGGCGGGGAGCAGATACGCAGTATTTT
abundance: NA
v_gene: TRBV12-2
d_gene: NA
j_gene: TRBJ2-3

CDR3aa: CASSEISVNQPQHF
CDR3nt: TGTGCCAGCAGTGAAATCAGCGTTAATCAGCCCCAGCATTTT
abundance: NA
v_gene: TRBV2
d_gene: NA
j_gene: TRBJ1-5

CDR3aa: CAWSPRETQYF
CDR3nt: TGTGCCTGGAGTCCCCGGGAGACCCAGTACTTC
abundance: few
v_gene: TRBV30
d_gene: NA
j_gene: TRBJ2-5

CDR3aa: CASSPGTGTYTEAFF
CDR3nt: TGCGCCAGCAGCCCTGGGACTGGAACCTACACTGAAGCTTTCTTT
abundance: NA
v_gene: TRBV5-1
d_gene: NA
j_gene: TRBJ1-1

CDR3aa: CASSSGTSGGNNEQFF
CDR3nt: TGTGCCAGCAGCTCAGGGACTAGCGGGGGGAACAATGAGCAGTTCTTC
abundance: NA
v_gene: TRBV7-6
d_gene: TRBD2
j_gene: TRBJ2-1

CDR3aa: CASRTSGGAVETQYF
CDR3nt: TGCGCCAGCAGGACTAGCGGGGGGGCTGTAGAGACCCAGTACTTC
abundance: NA
v_gene: TRBV5-1
d_gene: TRBD2
j_gene: TRBJ2-5

CDR3aa: CASSQVSAAVDTIYF
CDR3nt: TGCGCCAGCAGCCAAGTTTCGGCAGCGGTGGACACCATATATTTT
abundance: once
v_gene: TRBV4-1
d_gene: NA
j_gene: TRBJ1-3

CDR3aa: CASSDSRTGGYEQYF
CDR3nt: TGCGCCAGCAGCGACTCACGGACAGGGGGCTACGAGCAGTACTTC
abundance: NA
v_gene: TRBV5-1
d_gene: TRBD1
j_gene: TRBJ2-7

CDR3aa: CASSEFGGRGGDTQYF
CDR3nt: TGTGCCAGCAGTGAATTCGGGGGGAGGGGTGGGGATACGCAGTATTTT
abundance: few
v_gene: TRBV25-1
d_gene: TRBD2
j_gene: TRBJ2-3

CDR3aa: CASSHRLAGGPHTGELFF
CDR3nt: TGCGCCAGCAGCCACCGACTAGCGGGGGGCCCCCACACCGGGGAGCTGTTTTTT
abundance: once
v_gene: TRBV4-3
d_gene: TRBD2
j_gene: TRBJ2-2

CDR3aa: CATSRETYRGFSNQPQHF
CDR3nt: TGTGCCACCAGCAGAGAGACCTACAGGGGATTTAGCAATCAGCCCCAGCATTTT
abundance: NA
v_gene: TRBV15
d_gene: TRBD1
j_gene: TRBJ1-5

CDR3aa: CASSLGGGAVADTQYF
CDR3nt: TGTGCCAGCAGCTTGGGCGGGGGGGCCGTAGCGGATACGCAGTATTTT
abundance: once
v_gene: TRBV5-8
d_gene: TRBD2
j_gene: TRBJ2-3

CDR3aa: CASSFQPGQGRNEQFF
CDR3nt: TGTGCCAGCAGCTTCCAACCCGGACAGGGACGGAATGAGCAGTTCTTC
abundance: once
v_gene: TRBV7-2
d_gene: TRBD1
j_gene: TRBJ2-1

CDR3aa: CASSQARTGPSNYGYTF
CDR3nt: TGTGCCAGCAGCCAAGCACGGACAGGGCCTTCTAACTATGGCTACACCTTC
abundance: NA
v_gene: TRBV4-2
d_gene: TRBD1
j_gene: TRBJ1-2

CDR3aa: CASSLFGTSVNEQFF
CDR3nt: TGTGCCAGCAGCTTGTTCGGGACTAGCGTCAATGAGCAGTTCTTC
abundance: NA
v_gene: TRBV5-5
d_gene: TRBD2
j_gene: TRBJ2-1

CDR3aa: CASSLGGASSYEQYF
CDR3nt: TGTGCCAGCAGCTTAGGCGGGGCCAGCTCCTACGAGCAGTACTTC
abundance: NA
v_gene: TRBV7-2
d_gene: NA
j_gene: TRBJ2-7

CDR3aa: CASSPGQGFEKLFF
CDR3nt: TGTGCCAGCAGCCCCGGACAGGGGTTTGAAAAACTGTTTTTT
abundance: NA
v_gene: TRBV6-5
d_gene: TRBD1
j_gene: TRBJ1-4

CDR3aa: CASSPRTSGYNEQFF
CDR3nt: TGTGCCAGCAGTCCGCGGACTAGCGGATACAATGAGCAGTTCTTC
abundance: NA
v_gene: TRBV28
d_gene: TRBD2
j_gene: TRBJ2-1

CDR3aa: CASHPAGGRRTDTQYF
CDR3nt: TGTGCCAGCCACCCGGCGGGGGGGCGTAGGACAGATACGCAGTATTTT
abundance: once
v_gene: TRBV28
d_gene: TRBD2
j_gene: TRBJ2-3

CDR3aa: CSVEGPYGYTF
CDR3nt: TGCAGCGTTGAAGGTCCGTATGGCTACACCTTC
abundance: NA
v_gene: TRBV29-1
d_gene: NA
j_gene: TRBJ1-2

CDR3aa: CASSLGQTLSPLHF
CDR3nt: TGTGCCAGCAGCTTAGGACAGACCCTTTCACCCCTCCACTTT
abundance: NA
v_gene: TRBV11-2
d_gene: NA
j_gene: TRBJ1-6

CDR3aa: CASSLETNTGELFF
CDR3nt: TGTGCCAGCAGCTTAGAGACTAACACCGGGGAGCTGTTTTTT
abundance: NA
v_gene: TRBV7-3
d_gene: NA
j_gene: TRBJ2-2

CDR3aa: CASSQGRGFYEQYF
CDR3nt: TGTGCCAGCAGCCAAGGTAGGGGGTTCTACGAGCAGTACTTC
abundance: NA
v_gene: TRBV9
d_gene: NA
j_gene: TRBJ2-7

CDR3aa: CASSSSRTGNEQFF
CDR3nt: TGTGCCAGCAGTTCGAGCCGGACAGGGAATGAGCAGTTCTTC
abundance: NA
v_gene: TRBV27
d_gene: TRBD1
j_gene: TRBJ2-1

CDR3aa: CASSSPIGQGGPKRSMNTEAFF
CDR3nt: TGTGCCAGTAGTAGCCCCATCGGACAGGGGGGACCTAAGAGGTCAATGAACACTGAAGCTTTCTTT
abundance: NA
v_gene: TRBV19
d_gene: TRBD1
j_gene: TRBJ1-1

CDR3aa: CATSREVGGGYGYTF
CDR3nt: TGTGCCACCAGCAGAGAGGTCGGGGGTGGCTATGGCTACACCTTC
abundance: NA
v_gene: TRBV15
d_gene: NA
j_gene: TRBJ1-2

CDR3aa: CASSEDGGSNEKLFF
CDR3nt: TGTGCCAGCAGTGAGGACGGAGGGTCTAATGAAAAACTGTTTTTT
abundance: many
v_gene: TRBV6-1
d_gene: NA
j_gene: TRBJ1-4

CDR3aa: CASSLGGADYEQYF
CDR3nt: TGTGCCAGCAGCTTAGGGGGCGCAGACTACGAGCAGTACTTC
abundance: NA
v_gene: TRBV11-2
d_gene: NA
j_gene: TRBJ2-7

CDR3aa: CASLPTGSHEKLFF
CDR3nt: TGTGCCAGCCTGCCGACAGGGAGCCATGAAAAACTGTTTTTT
abundance: few
v_gene: TRBV2
d_gene: TRBD1
j_gene: TRBJ1-4

CDR3aa: CATSRGTAGRGADTQYF
CDR3nt: TGTGCCACCAGCAGAGGAACAGCGGGGAGGGGGGCAGATACGCAGTATTTT
abundance: NA
v_gene: TRBV15
d_gene: NA
j_gene: TRBJ2-3

CDR3aa: CASSPDGTENTGELFF
CDR3nt: TGTGCCAGCAGCCCAGACGGGACAGAGAACACCGGGGAGCTGTTTTTT
abundance: NA
v_gene: TRBV4-2
d_gene: TRBD1
j_gene: TRBJ2-2

CDR3aa: CASSLLAGASYEQYF
CDR3nt: TGTGCCAGCAGTCTACTAGCGGGGGCCTCCTACGAGCAGTACTTC
abundance: NA
v_gene: TRBV6-1
d_gene: TRBD2
j_gene: TRBJ2-7

CDR3aa: CASSVDRGIDYGYTF
CDR3nt: TGTGCCAGCAGTGTAGACAGGGGAATCGACTATGGCTACACCTTC
abundance: medium-sized
v_gene: TRBV28
d_gene: TRBD1
j_gene: TRBJ1-2

CDR3aa: CASSVDSGRGETQYF
CDR3nt: TGTGCCAGCAGCGTAGACAGCGGCCGGGGAGAGACCCAGTACTTC
abundance: NA
v_gene: TRBV9
d_gene: NA
j_gene: TRBJ2-5